A single T cell receptor beta chain is shown here with its context. Antigen unknown. This record belongs to a study of cytomegalovirus exposure and HLA in healthy donors. PCR was performed using 60 Vbeta and 13 Jbeta primers. Here immunoSEQ multiplex PCR was the method, and the copy in TCRdb shows in-frame clones only, minus some. Counted here are roughly 150,000 clones, around 80% occurring once; the ten biggest clones make up around an eighth. The study's findings and limits: Reported findings show TCR beta sequences accurately forecast HLA-A and HLA-B alleles in most subjects.

The CDR3 is made up of 11 amino acids. Per germline, CDR1 DFQATT and CDR2 SNEGSKA (reference sequence). The J gene is TRBJ2-3, the V gene TRBV20-1; weak D call: TRBD2 (6 bases). The receptor's source is a woman in her forties in good health and CMV-seronegative. Sequencing was done on a sample of PBMCs. In DNA, the CDR3 is TGCAGCGGGGGAGCAGCAGATACGCAGTATTTT. Translating gives CSGGAADTQYF.